Following are 20 T cell receptor beta chains from one sample sequenced in a study of blood T cell repertoires in COVID-19. The repertoire was sequenced with immunoSEQ multiplex PCR; TCRdb's copy has only in-frame clones and lacks some. The data contain 100,000 to 140,000 clones, 80% to 95% of them singletons. The sequenced sample was peripheral blood. All receptors come from a woman aged 30 to 39 with acute or convalescent COVID-19.

The J gene is TRBJ2-3, the V gene TRBV5-1; D might be TRBD2 (5 bases). V lost 4 bases and J 5 bases, leaving 20 bases between the germline ends. The CDR3 is 16 amino acids. CDR1 and CDR2 (germline): SGHRS, YFSETQ. The chain's CDR3 is CASSLDWTGVGDTQYF. The CDR3 region has the DNA TGCGCCAGCAGCCTCGATTGGACTGGGGTCGGAGATACGCAGTATTTT.

The chain couples TRBV7-9 to TRBJ2-1; D not resolved. Trimming removed 1 base at V and 5 bases at J, with 9 bases between. The CDR3 has 14 amino acids. Germline values: CDR1 SEHNR, CDR2 FQNEAQ (reference sequence). The CDR3 nucleotides are TGTGCCAGCAGCTTAGGGCTAGTAGACAATGAGCAGTTCTTC. Its protein product is CASSLGLVDNEQFF.

V gene TRBV7-9 combines with J gene TRBJ1-6; D might be TRBD1 (5 bases). The length of the CDR3 is 12 residues. Trimming left V 1 base short and J 10 bases short, with 5 bases between. Germline CDR1 and CDR2: SEHNR and FQNEAQ (reference sequence). In DNA form, the CDR3 reads TGTGCCAGCAGCTTAGGGGGCTCACCCCTCCACTTT. Encoded protein: CASSLGGSPLHF.

The chain uses TRBV4-3 and TRBJ1-4, with unresolved D. The length of the CDR3 is 19 residues. V was shortened by 4 bases and J by 2 bases, with 23 bases between the two germline ends. Germline CDR1 LGHNA, CDR2 YSLEER. The CDR3 here is CASSPKEIGRRLTNEKLFF. The CDR3 DNA reads TGCGCCAGCAGCCCCAAGGAAATTGGAAGGAGGCTTACTAATGAAAAACTGTTTTTT.

V gene TRBV18 combines with J gene TRBJ1-4, with D unclear. This CDR3 spans 15 amino acids. With 2 bases removed from V and 8 bases from J, the gap between germline ends came to 15 bases. The germline V gene has CDR1 KGHSH and CDR2 LQKENI. CDR3 residues: CASSPGLPPREKLFF. The CDR3 DNA sequence: TGTGCCAGCTCACCAGGGCTTCCCCCACGGGAAAAACTGTTTTTT.

This clone was detected once. The gene calls are TRBV9 and TRBJ2-3; possibly TRBD1 for D (6 bases). Germline loops: CDR1 SGDLS, CDR2 YYNGEE. The V end was cut by 0 bases, the J end by 2 bases, with 13 bases between. The CDR3 spans 16 residues. CDR3 in amino acids: CASSVVWGQDTDTQYF. The CDR3, as DNA: TGTGCCAGCAGCGTAGTGTGGGGGCAGGACACAGATACGCAGTATTTT.

For the CDR3, the DNA is TGTGCTAGTGGTGAGGACTACTACCAAGAGACCCAGTACTTC. Protein product: CASGEDYYQETQYF. This rearrangement joins TRBV12-5 to TRBJ2-5; tentatively, D is TRBD2 (6 bases). V lost 5 bases to trimming and J lost 0 bases, with 10 bases between them. Germline V gene lookup returns CDR1 LGHNT and CDR2 FRNRAP. CDR3 length: 14 residues.

The chain couples TRBV28 to TRBJ2-1, with 7 positions matching TRBD1. Germline-derived CDR1 and CDR2 are MDHEN and SYDVKM. V gave up 7 bases and J gave up 0 bases; unmatched junction bases: 3. This CDR3 spans 14 amino acids. Here the CDR3 reads CASNWDSSYNEQFF. In DNA form, the CDR3 reads TGTGCCAGCAATTGGGACAGCTCCTACAATGAGCAGTTCTTC.

The rearrangement uses TRBV30 and TRBJ1-2, with D unresolved. The germline V and J ends were trimmed by 1 base and 2 bases, with 5 bases remaining between them. Germline V CDR1 and CDR2: GTSNPN, SVGIG (reference sequence). The CDR3 consists of 12 residues. The CDR3 protein is CAWSGQNYGYTF. In DNA form, the CDR3 reads TGTGCCTGGAGTGGTCAGAACTATGGCTACACCTTC.

CDR3 nucleotide sequence: TGCGCCAGCAGTCCCCCTCCCGAAGACAGGGGCATATCTAACTATGGCTACACCTTC. Translation gives CASSPPPEDRGISNYGYTF. The V gene is TRBV23-1, the J gene TRBJ1-2; 8 bases are a match to TRBD1. TRBV23-1 is classed as an ORF, of uncertain function. The CDR3 is 19 amino acids. The V segment lost 4 bases and the J segment 0 bases; nucleotides outside the gene matches: 16.

V usage is TRBV24-1 and J usage is TRBJ2-1; D not certain. In germline, CDR1 is KGHDR, CDR2 SFDVKD. The CDR3 has 15 residues. Trimming cost V 0 bases and J 5 bases, with 10 bases left between them. The CDR3 protein is CATSDLTVENNEQFF. CDR3 nucleotides: TGTGCCACCAGTGATTTGACGGTCGAGAACAATGAGCAGTTCTTC.

The J gene is TRBJ1-3, the V gene TRBV9; D not resolved. The CDR3 sequence is 15 residues long. The ends were cut back, 2 bases at V and 0 bases at J, with 9 bases in the middle. Germline CDR1 SGDLS, CDR2 YYNGEE. For the CDR3, the DNA is TGTGCCAGCAGCGTGAATCCAGGCTCTGGAAACACCATATATTTT. Amino acids: CASSVNPGSGNTIYF.

The genes are TRBV25-1 and TRBJ1-6; D unclear. V lost 4 bases and J 4 bases, leaving 14 bases between the germline ends. This CDR3 has 16 residues. The germline V gene has CDR1 MGHDK and CDR2 SYGVNS. CDR3 region: CASSATDSRYNSPLHF. The CDR3 region has the DNA TGTGCCAGCAGTGCTACAGATTCTCGGTATAATTCACCCCTCCACTTT.

This sequence joins TRBV6-5 and TRBJ1-2; D uncertain. The CDR3 is made up of 15 amino acids. V dropped 0 bases and J dropped 4 bases, with 12 bases sitting between them. CDR1 is MNHEY and CDR2 is SVGAGI in the germline V gene. CDR3 residues: CASSYSSETPYGYTF. The CDR3 DNA reads as TGTGCCAGCAGTTACTCTTCAGAGACTCCCTATGGCTACACCTTC.

The rearrangement links TRBV7-2 to TRBJ1-3; the D gene is possibly TRBD1 (5 bases). Germline V CDR1 and CDR2: SGHTA, FQGNSA. V was pared by 1 base and J by 4 bases, with 14 bases between. The CDR3 is 16 amino acids. The CDR3 sequence is CASSLEMGQNGNTIYF. For the CDR3, the DNA is TGTGCCAGCAGCTTAGAGATGGGGCAAAACGGAAACACCATATATTTT.

In regard to this clone: This specimen includes other DNA sequences encoding the same CDR3. The V and J genes are TRBV30 and TRBJ1-2, with D possibly matching TRBD1 (6 bases). V lost 0 bases and J 2 bases, leaving 13 bases between the germline ends. This CDR3 comprises 15 residues. Looked up from germline, CDR1 is GTSNPN and CDR2 is SVGIG (reference sequence). DNA for the CDR3: TGTGCCTGGAGTGTAGGGCAGGGGATCAACTATGGCTACACCTTC. Translation gives CAWSVGQGINYGYTF.

J is TRBJ1-5 and V is TRBV6-2 or TRBV6-3; D is unclear. Germline-derived CDR1 and CDR2 are MNHEY and SVGEGT. V dropped 0 bases and J dropped 0 bases, with 6 bases sitting between them. The CDR3 is 15 residues long. CDR3 region: CASSYSQISNQPQHF. The CDR3 DNA is TGTGCCAGCAGTTACTCACAGATTAGCAATCAGCCCCAGCATTTT.

A note on this clone: Other DNA sequences within the sample encode an identical CDR3. V usage is TRBV6-1 and J usage is TRBJ2-7; 8 nucleotides match TRBD1. With 6 bases clipped from V and 3 bases from J, the junction kept 1 base outside the gene matches. Per the germline V gene, CDR1 is MNHNS and CDR2 is SASEGT. This CDR3 spans 12 amino acids. The CDR3 protein is CASRTGGYEQYF. CDR3 DNA sequence: TGTGCCAGCAGAACAGGGGGCTACGAGCAGTACTTC.

This clone was observed once. The J gene is TRBJ2-7, the V gene TRBV9; tentative D call: TRBD1 (6 bases). The CDR3 sequence is 15 residues long. The V end was cut by 0 bases, the J end by 2 bases, with 12 bases between. Germline CDR1 is SGDLS and CDR2 is YYNGEE. CDR3 loop: CASSVGGGSTYEQYF. The CDR3 coding sequence is TGTGCCAGCAGCGTAGGAGGGGGAAGTACCTACGAGCAGTACTTC.

The rearrangement joins TRBV2 to TRBJ2-2; D remains ambiguous. V was shortened by 1 base and J by 1 base, with 4 bases between the two germline ends. CDR1 and CDR2 from the germline V gene are SNHLY and FYNNEI. CDR3 length: 14 residues. CDR3 sequence: CASSEVRNTGELFF. The CDR3 bases are TGTGCCAGCAGTGAAGTCAGGAACACCGGGGAGCTGTTTTTT.